The 20 T cell receptor beta chains given below trace back to one sample, sequenced in a study of T cells in Graves' hyperthyroidism and ophthalmopathy. What was amplified from RNA transcripts were TCR beta CDR3 regions. Initially, a first-round RT-PCR of the TCR CDR3 employed the HTBI primer set. One entry per CDR3 protein, called by TCRdb with MiXCR from the multiplex PCR reads. The table shows more than 500,000 distinct CDR3 sequences, with under 15% occurring only once. The sample was blood. These receptors were taken from a woman between 40 and 50 years old with Graves' ophthalmopathy.

The chain combines TRBV24-1 with TRBJ2-5; 9 bases are a match to TRBD1. The CDR3 runs 13 residues. Germline-derived CDR1 and CDR2 are KGHDR and SFDVKD. V lost 7 bases and J lost 5; bases outside the gene matches: 4. The CDR3 DNA follows: TGTGCCACCAGACAGGGGGCTTTTGAGACCCAGTACTTC. It encodes CATRQGAFETQYF.

There are a few counts of this clonotype. The chain combines TRBV20-1 with TRBJ1-3; D uncertain. The CDR3 has 13 amino acids. Germline CDR1 reads DFQATT; CDR2 reads SNEGSKA (reference sequence). Between the trimmed V and J ends, which lost 6 bases and 0 bases, there was a span of 9 bases. CDR3 residues: CSARSSSGNTIYF. For the CDR3, the DNA is TGCAGTGCCCGTAGCTCCTCTGGAAACACCATATATTTT.

The sample holds many counts of this clonotype. The chain has TRBV20-1 and TRBJ1-1, with D unresolved. V dropped 2 bases and J dropped 0 bases, with 7 bases sitting between them. The CDR3 runs 13 residues. CDR1 is DFQATT and CDR2 is SNEGSKA in the germline V gene (reference sequence). CDR3 nucleotides: TGCAGTGCTAGACGCGTAATGAACACTGAAGCTTTCTTT. This sequence encodes CSARRVMNTEAFF.

This clonotype was detected ten times or more. The V call is TRBV28, the J call TRBJ2-7; 8 bases fit TRBD1. The CDR3 totals 16 residues. With V trimmed by 4 bases and J by 1 base, 9 bases remained unmatched. The germline gives CDR1 MDHEN, CDR2 SYDVKM. The CDR3 DNA reads as TGTGCCAGCAGTTCCACGACAGGGGAAGTTTCCTACGAGCAGTACTTC. Translating it yields CASSSTTGEVSYEQYF.

The rearrangement links TRBV12-3 or TRBV12-4 to TRBJ1-1; 9 bases agree with TRBD1. Trimming at V came to 5 bases and at J to 11 bases, leaving 9 bases not matched to a gene. The CDR3 consists of 13 residues. CDR3 amino acids: CASSENRGRRAFF. The DNA of the CDR3 is TGTGCCAGCAGTGAGAACAGGGGGCGGCGGGCTTTCTTT.

This clonotype came up a few times. V usage is TRBV20-1 and J usage is TRBJ2-4; 11 bases line up with TRBD2. V lost 6 bases to trimming and J lost 5 bases; unmatched junction nucleotides: 3. The CDR3 length is 13 residues. CDR1 DFQATT and CDR2 SNEGSKA come from the germline V gene (reference sequence). The CDR3 nucleotides are TGCAGTGCCTGGGGACTAGCGGAAAACATTCAGTACTTC. Translation gives CSAWGLAENIQYF.

This clonotype was seen many times. J is TRBJ2-5 and V is TRBV28; D unclear. This CDR3 contains 12 residues. Germline assignment: CDR1 MDHEN and CDR2 SYDVKM. Trimming removed 7 bases at V and 5 bases at J, with 11 bases between. The CDR3 DNA follows: TGTGCCAGCACCTCTGCCCTGGAGACCCAGTACTTC. Protein sequence: CASTSALETQYF. Together with reference TRBV28 and TRBJ2-5, the CDR3 gives the full variable domain: DVKVTQSSRYLVKRTGEKVFLECVQDMDHENMFWYRQDPGLGLRLIYFSYDVKMKEKGDIPEGYSVSREKKERFSLILESASTNQTSMYLCASTSALETQYFGPGTRLLVL.

This clonotype showed up many times. This rearrangement joins TRBV11-2 to TRBJ2-5; D is perhaps TRBD1 or TRBD2 (5 bases each). Trimming shortened V by 0 bases and J by 2 bases, and 10 bases separated the two germline ends. Germline V gives CDR1 SGHAT, CDR2 FQNNGV. CDR3 length: 15 amino acids. CDR3 nucleotide sequence: TGTGCCAGCAGCTTAGATCTCAGGGAGCAAGAGACCCAGTACTTC. Translation: CASSLDLREQETQYF.

This clonotype was seen repeatedly, ten times or more. CDR3 in DNA: TGTGCCTGCCAGGGTGAGGCAGACTATGGCTACACCTTC. This translates into CACQGEADYGYTF. The chain has TRBV30 and TRBJ1-2; tentative D call: TRBD1 (5 bases). The V gene lost 6 bases and the J gene lost 3 bases, with 14 bases spanning the gap. The germline CDR1 and CDR2 sequences are GTSNPN and SVGIG (reference sequence). The CDR3 is 13 amino acids.

This clonotype was counted only a few times. The rearrangement uses TRBV7-3 and TRBJ2-2; the D gene is possibly TRBD2 (5 bases). Germline V gene lookup returns CDR1 SGHTA and CDR2 FQGTGA. V was shortened by 6 bases and J by 4 bases, with 15 bases between the two germline ends. The CDR3 is 15 residues long. DNA of the CDR3: TGTGCCAGCAGACGTAGGTCGCGGGTCACCGGGGAGCTGTTTTTT. Protein product: CASRRRSRVTGELFF. The full variable domain, its missing parts supplied by reference TRBV7-3 and TRBJ2-2, is GAGVSQTPSNKVTEKGKYVELRCDPISGHTALYWYRQSLGQGPEFLIYFQGTGAADDSGLPNDRFFAVRPEGSVSTLKIQRTERGDSAVYLCASRRRSRVTGELFFGEGSRLTVL.

This clonotype was recorded a few times. The chain links TRBV19 to TRBJ2-5; a possible D gene is TRBD2 (5 bases). Germline values: CDR1 LNHDA, CDR2 SQIVND (reference sequence). V dropped 5 bases and J dropped 7 bases, with 11 bases sitting between them. The CDR3 is made up of 12 amino acids. In DNA form, the CDR3 reads TGTGCCAGTAGTCCAGCCGAGGGGACCCAGTACTTC. It is translated as CASSPAEGTQYF.

The table lists this clonotype with many counts. This chain uses TRBV15 with TRBJ1-1; D might be TRBD1 (5 bases). This CDR3 region has 13 residues. V lost 2 bases, J lost 6 bases, and 10 bases lay in between. The germline gives CDR1 LNHNV, CDR2 YYDKDF (reference sequence). CDR3 sequence (DNA): TGTGCCACCAGCAGATGGGCGGGGGCTGAAGCTTTCTTT. Translation gives CATSRWAGAEAFF. The entire variable domain, with the rest obtained from reference TRBV15 and TRBJ1-1, is as follows: DAMVIQNPRYQVTQFGKPVTLSCSQTLNHNVMYWYQQKSSQAPKLLFHYYDKDFNNEADTPDNFQSRRPNTSFCFLDIRSPGLGDTAMYLCATSRWAGAEAFFGQGTRLTVV.

Ten or more counts support this clonotype. This chain links TRBV4-2 with TRBJ1-1; D is undetermined. Trimming took 0 bases from V and 9 from J, leaving 8 bases between them. The CDR3 contains 12 residues. CDR1 LGHNA and CDR2 YNFKEQ come from the germline V gene. CDR3 in DNA: TGTGCCAGCAGCCAAGATTCGGGGAAAGCTTTCTTT. This translates into CASSQDSGKAFF.

The sample holds many counts of this clonotype. Sequence at one end of the junction differs from germline and may be a read error. The chain combines TRBV12-3 or TRBV12-4 with TRBJ1-1; D uncertain. The CDR3 is made up of 16 amino acids. CDR3 loop: CAGRLAGLPGNTEAFF. In DNA, the CDR3 is TGTGCCGGCAGGCTAGCAGGATTACCAGGAAACACTGAAGCTTTCTTT.

This clonotype was detected ten times or more. The rearrangement links TRBV20-1 to TRBJ1-2, with 7 bases identical to TRBD1. V dropped 3 bases and J dropped 4; count of bases not matched to a gene: 8. The germline V gene has CDR1 DFQATT and CDR2 SNEGSKA (reference sequence). This CDR3 contains 14 residues. For the CDR3, the DNA is TGCAGTGCTAGGGGTTCAGGGGGTAGCTATGGCTACACCTTC. Translation gives CSARGSGGSYGYTF.

V usage is TRBV29-1 and J usage is TRBJ2-2; TRBD2 aligns across 14 bases. CDR3 size: 16 residues. The V gene end was trimmed by 4 bases and the J gene end by 3 bases; junction bases not matched to a gene: 4. Germline CDR1 and CDR2: SQVTM and ANQGSEA. The CDR3 reads CSVVGTSGSDTGELFF. The CDR3 DNA reads as TGCAGCGTTGTAGGGACTAGCGGGAGCGACACCGGGGAGCTGTTTTTT.

This clonotype was found many times. The CDR3 sequence is CASSQSTGFGQPQHF. In DNA form, the CDR3 reads TGTGCCAGCAGTCAATCTACAGGGTTTGGGCAGCCCCAGCATTTT. V is TRBV28 and J is TRBJ1-5; a weak D match, TRBD1 (6 bases). Trimming stripped 5 bases from V and 7 bases from J, with 18 bases between. The CDR3 covers 15 residues. Germline CDR1 MDHEN, CDR2 SYDVKM.

Ten or more counts support this clonotype. The J gene is TRBJ2-7, the V gene TRBV6-5, with TRBD2 matching over 14 bases. This CDR3 is 16 amino acids long. The germline gives CDR1 MNHEY, CDR2 SVGAGI. V was pared by 3 bases and J by 3 bases, with 4 bases of the junction left unmatched. This CDR3 is CASSYATSGRGYEQYF. In nucleotides, the CDR3 is TGTGCCAGCAGTTATGCGACTAGCGGGAGGGGCTACGAGCAGTACTTC.

This sequence joins TRBV6-2 or TRBV6-3 and TRBJ2-5; either TRBD1 or TRBD2 may fit D (5 bases each). Trimming took 10 bases from V and 9 from J, leaving 18 bases between them. CDR1 is MNHEY, CDR2 SVGEGT, per germline. The CDR3 has 12 residues. The CDR3 sequence: CATRVLGTAQYF. As DNA, the CDR3 is TGTGCCACCCGGGTGCTGGGGACGGCCCAGTACTTC.

The sample holds many counts of this clonotype. This chain joins TRBV27 and TRBJ2-3; perhaps D is TRBD1 or TRBD2 (6 bases each). This CDR3 comprises 14 residues. Trimming left V 6 bases short and J 4 bases short, with 14 bases between. Per germline, CDR1 MNHEY and CDR2 SMNVEV (reference sequence). CDR3 region: CASRARGRADTQYF. Here the CDR3 DNA reads TGTGCCAGCAGGGCACGGGGGCGCGCAGATACGCAGTATTTT.